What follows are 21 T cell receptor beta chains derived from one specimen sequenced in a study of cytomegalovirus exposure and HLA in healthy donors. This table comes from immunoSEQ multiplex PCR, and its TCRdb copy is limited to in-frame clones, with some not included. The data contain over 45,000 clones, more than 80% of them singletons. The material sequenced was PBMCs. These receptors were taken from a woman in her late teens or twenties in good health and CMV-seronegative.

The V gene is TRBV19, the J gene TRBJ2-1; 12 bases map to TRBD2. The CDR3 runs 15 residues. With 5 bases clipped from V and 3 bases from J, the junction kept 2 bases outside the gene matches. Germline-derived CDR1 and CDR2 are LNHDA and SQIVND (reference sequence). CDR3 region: CASSPGLAGYNEQFF. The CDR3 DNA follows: TGTGCCAGTAGTCCGGGACTAGCGGGCTACAATGAGCAGTTCTTC.

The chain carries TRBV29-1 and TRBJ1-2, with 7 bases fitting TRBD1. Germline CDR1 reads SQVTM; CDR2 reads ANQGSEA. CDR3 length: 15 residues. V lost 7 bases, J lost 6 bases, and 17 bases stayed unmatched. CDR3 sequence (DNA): TGCAGCGCCGCAGGGACAGCCGAAGGCGTTGATGGCTACACCTTC. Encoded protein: CSAAGTAEGVDGYTF.

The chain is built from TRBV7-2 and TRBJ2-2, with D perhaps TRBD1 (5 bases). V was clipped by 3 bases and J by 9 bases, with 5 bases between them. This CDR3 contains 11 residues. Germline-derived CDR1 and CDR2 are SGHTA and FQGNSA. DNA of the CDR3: TGTGCCAGCAGCTTGGGGCGGGAGCTGTTTTTT. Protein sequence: CASSLGRELFF.

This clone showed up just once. In nucleotides, the CDR3 is TGTGCCAGCTCCCGACAGGGTTTTGGCTACACCTTC. Encoded protein: CASSRQGFGYTF. The V gene is TRBV18, the J gene TRBJ1-2; 7 positions agree with TRBD1. The V and J ends lost 6 bases and 7 bases, in that order; junction bases with no gene match: 5. The CDR3 contains 12 residues. The germline V gene encodes CDR1 KGHSH and CDR2 LQKENI.

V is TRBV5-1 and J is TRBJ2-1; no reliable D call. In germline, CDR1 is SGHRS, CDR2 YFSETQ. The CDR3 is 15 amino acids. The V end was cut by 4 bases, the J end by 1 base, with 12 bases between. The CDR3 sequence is CASSPGLESYNEQFF. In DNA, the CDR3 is TGCGCCAGCAGCCCCGGGTTAGAGTCCTACAATGAGCAGTTCTTC.

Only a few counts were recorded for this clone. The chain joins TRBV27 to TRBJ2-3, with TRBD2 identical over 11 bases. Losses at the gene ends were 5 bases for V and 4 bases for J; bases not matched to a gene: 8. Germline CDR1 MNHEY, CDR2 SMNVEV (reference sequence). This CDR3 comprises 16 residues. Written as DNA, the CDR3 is TGTGCCAGCAGTCCGGGACTAGCGGTAGCTCCAGATACGCAGTATTTT. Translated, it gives CASSPGLAVAPDTQYF.

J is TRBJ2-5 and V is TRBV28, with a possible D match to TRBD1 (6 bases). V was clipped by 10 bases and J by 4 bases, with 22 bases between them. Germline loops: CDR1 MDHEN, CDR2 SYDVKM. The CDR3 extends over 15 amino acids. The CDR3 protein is CATTGQGTAGETQYF. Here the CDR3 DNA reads TGTGCCACCACCGGGCAGGGGACCGCGGGAGAGACCCAGTACTTC.

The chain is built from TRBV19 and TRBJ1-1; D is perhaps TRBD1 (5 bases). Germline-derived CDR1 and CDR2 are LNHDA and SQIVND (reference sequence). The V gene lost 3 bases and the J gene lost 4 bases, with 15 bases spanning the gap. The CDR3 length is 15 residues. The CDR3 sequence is CASSMGSGGVTEAFF. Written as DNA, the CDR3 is TGTGCCAGTAGTATGGGGTCCGGGGGGGTCACTGAAGCTTTCTTT.

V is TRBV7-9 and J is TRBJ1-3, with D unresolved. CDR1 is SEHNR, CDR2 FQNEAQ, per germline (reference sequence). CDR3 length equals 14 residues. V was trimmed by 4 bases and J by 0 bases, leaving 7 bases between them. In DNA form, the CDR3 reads TGTGCCAGCAGCTCGGGTCTCTCTGGAAACACCATATATTTT. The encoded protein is CASSSGLSGNTIYF.

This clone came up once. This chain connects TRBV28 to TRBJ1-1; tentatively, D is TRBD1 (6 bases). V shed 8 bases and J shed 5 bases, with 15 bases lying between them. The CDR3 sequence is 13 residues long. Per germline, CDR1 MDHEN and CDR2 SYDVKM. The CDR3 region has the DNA TGTGCCAGCGCCTCGGGGGGCGCGACTGAAGCTTTCTTT. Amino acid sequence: CASASGGATEAFF.

The CDR3 spells CASSTGGTNEKLFF. CDR3 nucleotides: TGCGCCAGCAGCACGGGTGGGACTAATGAAAAACTGTTTTTT. The chain recombines TRBV5-1 with TRBJ1-4, with unresolved D. The V end was cut by 4 bases, the J end by 2 bases, with 9 bases between. This CDR3 contains 14 residues. Germline lookup yields CDR1 SGHRS and CDR2 YFSETQ. Complete variable domain (other parts from reference TRBV5-1 and TRBJ1-4): KAGVTQTPRYLIKTRGQQVTLSCSPISGHRSVSWYQQTPGQGLQFLFEYFSETQRNKGNFPGRFSGRQFSNSRSEMNVSTLELGDSALYLCASSTGGTNEKLFFGSGTQLSVL.

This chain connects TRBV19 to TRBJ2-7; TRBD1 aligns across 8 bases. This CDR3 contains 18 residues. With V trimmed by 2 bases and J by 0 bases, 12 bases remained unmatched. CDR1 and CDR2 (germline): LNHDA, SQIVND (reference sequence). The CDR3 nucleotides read TGTGCCAGTAGTATACAGGGGGCGCTGGGTAAATACTCCTACGAGCAGTACTTC. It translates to CASSIQGALGKYSYEQYF. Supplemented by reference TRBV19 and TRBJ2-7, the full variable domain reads DGGITQSPKYLFRKEGQNVTLSCEQNLNHDAMYWYRQDPGQGLRLIYYSQIVNDFQKGDIAEGYSVSREKKESFPLTVTSAQKNPTAFYLCASSIQGALGKYSYEQYFGPGTRLTVT.

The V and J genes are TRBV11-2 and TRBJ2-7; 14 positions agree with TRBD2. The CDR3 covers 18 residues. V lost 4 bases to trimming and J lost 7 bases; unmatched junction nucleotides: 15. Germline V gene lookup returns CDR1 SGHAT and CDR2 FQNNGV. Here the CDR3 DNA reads TGTGCCAGCAGCTCCCCGACGGGACTAGCGGGAGTTTCGGGAGAGCAGTACGTC. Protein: CASSSPTGLAGVSGEQYV.

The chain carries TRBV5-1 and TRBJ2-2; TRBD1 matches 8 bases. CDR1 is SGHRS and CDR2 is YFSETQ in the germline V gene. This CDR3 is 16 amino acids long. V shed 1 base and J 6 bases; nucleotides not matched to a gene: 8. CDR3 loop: CASSLYRTGLPGELFF. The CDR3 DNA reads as TGCGCCAGCAGCTTGTACCGGACAGGGCTGCCCGGGGAGCTGTTTTTT.

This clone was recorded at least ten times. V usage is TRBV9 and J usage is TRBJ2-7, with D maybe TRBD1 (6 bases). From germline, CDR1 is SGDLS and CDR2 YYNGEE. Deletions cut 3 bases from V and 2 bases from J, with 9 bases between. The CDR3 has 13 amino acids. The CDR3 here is CASSADSPYEQYF. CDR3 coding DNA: TGTGCCAGCAGCGCGGACAGTCCCTACGAGCAGTACTTC.

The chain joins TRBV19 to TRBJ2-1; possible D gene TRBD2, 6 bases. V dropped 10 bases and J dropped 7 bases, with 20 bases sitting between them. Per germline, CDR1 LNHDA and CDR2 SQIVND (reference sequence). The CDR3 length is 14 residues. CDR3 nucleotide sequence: TGTGCCACCACCGGGGGAGCCGGATCGAATGAGCAGTTCTTC. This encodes CATTGGAGSNEQFF.

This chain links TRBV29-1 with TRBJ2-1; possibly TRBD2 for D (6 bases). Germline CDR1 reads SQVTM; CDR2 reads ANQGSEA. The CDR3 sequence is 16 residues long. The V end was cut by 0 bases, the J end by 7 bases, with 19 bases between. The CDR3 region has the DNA TGCAGCGTTGAAGAGCGGGGAGTGAGGTTAAGGAATGAGCAGTTCTTC. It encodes CSVEERGVRLRNEQFF.

The CDR3 nucleotides are TGCGCCAGCAGTCAATCCCGAGGCAACGAGCAGTACGTC. Translating gives CASSQSRGNEQYV. The chain has TRBV23-1 and TRBJ2-7; the D is unclear. TRBV23-1 is sorted into the ORF group, with uncertain function. This CDR3 has 13 amino acids. The germline V and J ends were trimmed by 0 bases and 5 bases, with 8 bases remaining between them.

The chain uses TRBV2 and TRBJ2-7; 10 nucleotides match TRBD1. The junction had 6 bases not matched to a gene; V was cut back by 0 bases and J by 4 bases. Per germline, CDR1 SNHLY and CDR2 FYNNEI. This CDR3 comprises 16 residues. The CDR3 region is CASSEARPGQGYEQYV. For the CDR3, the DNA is TGTGCCAGCAGTGAAGCGCGACCGGGACAGGGGTACGAGCAGTACGTC.

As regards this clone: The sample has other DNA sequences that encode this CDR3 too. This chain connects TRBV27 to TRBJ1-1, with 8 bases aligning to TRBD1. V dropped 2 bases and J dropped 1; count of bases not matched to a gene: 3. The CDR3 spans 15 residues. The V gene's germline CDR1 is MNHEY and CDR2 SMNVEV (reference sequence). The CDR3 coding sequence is TGTGCCAGCAGTTTACGAGGGACAGGGAACACTGAAGCTTTCTTT. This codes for CASSLRGTGNTEAFF.

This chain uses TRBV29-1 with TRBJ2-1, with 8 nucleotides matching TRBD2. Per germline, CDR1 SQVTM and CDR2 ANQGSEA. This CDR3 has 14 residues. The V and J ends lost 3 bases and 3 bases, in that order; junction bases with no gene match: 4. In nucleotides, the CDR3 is TGCAGCGTTGATACAGCGGGAGTCTACAATGAGCAGTTCTTC. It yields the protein CSVDTAGVYNEQFF.